The rows below give T cell receptor beta chains drawn from one sample of a study of blood T cells in healthy people across ages. TCRdb ran MiXCR on the 5' RACE reads and lists one entry per CDR3 protein. The sample gives some 1.7 million distinct CDR3 sequences, 28% of which show up once; roughly 8% is in the top ten. The material sequenced was blood. The receptors derive from a woman in her twenties or thirties in good health. CDR3s include the opening cysteine and the closing phenylalanine or tryptophan. A D gene is named only where the DNA matches it firmly. Size is stated for part of the rows, as once, few or many counts, or as a class when the clone is expanded.

v_gene	d_gene	abundance	j_gene	CDR3aa	CDR3nt
TRBV2	-	-	TRBJ1-2	CASSVTVTSEGYTF	TGTGCCAGCAGTGTAACAGTCACCTCGGAAGGCTACACCTTC
TRBV20-1	TRBD1	many	TRBJ2-3	CSASGQGATDTQYF	TGCAGCGCCTCCGGACAGGGAGCAACAGATACGCAGTATTTT
TRBV5-1	-	-	TRBJ2-7	CASTNLGLGGRGDEQYF	TGCGCCAGCACCAACTTGGGGCTGGGAGGACGAGGGGACGAGCAGTACTTC
TRBV10-2	-	many	TRBJ2-1	CASVGAPYNEQFF	TGCGCCAGCGTGGGGGCCCCCTACAATGAGCAGTTCTTC
TRBV6-5	TRBD2	-	TRBJ2-7	CASSYGRELSGNEQYF	TGTGCCAGCAGTTACGGGCGGGAGCTATCTGGCAATGAGCAGTACTTC
TRBV18	-	-	TRBJ2-3	CASSPPPALPAPTQYF	TGTGCCAGCTCACCTCCTCCGGCCCTCCCAGCGCCTACGCAGTATTTT
TRBV14	TRBD1	-	TRBJ1-6	CASSPLTTGTNSPLHF	TGTGCCAGCAGCCCTTTGACGACAGGGACTAATTCACCCCTCCACTTT
TRBV6-5	TRBD2	few	TRBJ2-7	CASRERGPYEQYF	TGTGCCAGCAGGGAGCGGGGCCCCTACGAGCAGTACTTC
TRBV24-1	-	many	TRBJ2-7	CATICWPGYTYEQYF	TGTGCCACCATCTGCTGGCCAGGGTATACCTACGAGCAGTACTTC
TRBV20-1	-	many	TRBJ2-3	CSASEAASTDTQYF	TGCAGTGCTTCTGAAGCGGCGAGCACAGATACGCAGTATTTT
TRBV5-1	-	many	TRBJ2-7	CASSLDTAYEQYF	TGCGCCAGCAGTTTGGACACAGCCTACGAGCAGTACTTC
TRBV12-3/TRBV12-4	TRBD1	few	TRBJ2-5	CASSPKGARETQYF	TGTGCCAGCAGTCCGAAGGGGGCGCGAGAGACCCAGTACTTC
TRBV28	TRBD2	few	TRBJ2-3	CATESGGSPDTQYF	TGTGCCACCGAGAGCGGGGGCAGTCCGGATACGCAGTATTTT
TRBV9	-	-	TRBJ2-1	CASSVDRGFDNEQFF	TGTGCCAGCAGCGTAGACCGCGGATTCGACAATGAGCAGTTCTTC
TRBV12-3/TRBV12-4	TRBD1	few	TRBJ2-7	CASSLGTGVSWEQYF	TGTGCCAGCAGTTTAGGCACAGGGGTTTCCTGGGAGCAGTACTTC
TRBV27	-	once	TRBJ1-1	CASSLSPWGRRNTEAFF	TGTGCCAGCAGTTTAAGCCCTTGGGGCCGGAGGAACACTGAAGCTTTCTTT
TRBV30	-	-	TRBJ1-1	CAWTTGGPTEAFF	TGTGCCTGGACCACGGGCGGACCCACTGAAGCTTTCTTT
TRBV12-5	TRBD2	few	TRBJ2-1	CASGLGGRLDEQFF	TGTGCTAGTGGTTTAGGCGGGAGACTAGATGAGCAGTTCTTC
TRBV7-2	TRBD2	-	TRBJ2-3	CASSLRLAGGEDTQYF	TGTGCCAGCAGCCTGAGACTAGCGGGAGGGGAGGATACGCAGTATTTT
TRBV7-6	-	-	TRBJ2-3	CASSPIGVADTQYF	TGTGCCAGCAGCCCGATAGGGGTGGCAGATACGCAGTATTTT
TRBV2	TRBD1	few	TRBJ2-7	CASSVGTGSRGEQYF	TGTGCCAGCAGTGTCGGGACAGGTAGTAGGGGCGAGCAGTACTTC
TRBV7-9	-	many	TRBJ2-5	CASSLYSEETQYF	TGTGCCAGCAGCTTATACTCCGAAGAGACCCAGTACTTC
TRBV5-1	-	few	TRBJ2-1	CASRVRDSSYNEQFF	TGCGCCAGCAGGGTGCGAGACTCCTCCTACAATGAGCAGTTCTTC
TRBV18	-	-	TRBJ2-3	CASSPGIPDTQYF	TGTGCCAGCTCACCAGGGATCCCGGATACGCAGTATTTT
TRBV5-1	-	many	TRBJ2-7	CASSLTGVQDEQYF	TGCGCCAGCAGCTTGACGGGAGTTCAGGACGAGCAGTACTTC